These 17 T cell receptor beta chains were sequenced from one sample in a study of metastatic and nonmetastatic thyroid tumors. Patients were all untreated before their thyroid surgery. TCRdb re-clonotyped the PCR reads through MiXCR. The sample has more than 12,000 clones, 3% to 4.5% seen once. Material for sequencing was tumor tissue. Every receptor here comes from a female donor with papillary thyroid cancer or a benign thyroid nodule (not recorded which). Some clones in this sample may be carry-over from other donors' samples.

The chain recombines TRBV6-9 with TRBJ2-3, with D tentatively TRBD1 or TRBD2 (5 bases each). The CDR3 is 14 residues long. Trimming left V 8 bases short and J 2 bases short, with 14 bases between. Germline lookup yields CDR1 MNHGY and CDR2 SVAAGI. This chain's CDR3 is CASSDTGTTDTQYF. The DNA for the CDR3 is TGTGCCAGCTCGGATACGGGGACCACAGATACGCAGTATTTT.

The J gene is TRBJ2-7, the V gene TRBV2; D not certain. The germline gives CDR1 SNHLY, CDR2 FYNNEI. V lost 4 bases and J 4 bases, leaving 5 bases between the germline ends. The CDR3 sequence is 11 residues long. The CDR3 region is CASSVEYEQYF. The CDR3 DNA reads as TGTGCCAGCAGTGTTGAGTACGAGCAGTACTTC.

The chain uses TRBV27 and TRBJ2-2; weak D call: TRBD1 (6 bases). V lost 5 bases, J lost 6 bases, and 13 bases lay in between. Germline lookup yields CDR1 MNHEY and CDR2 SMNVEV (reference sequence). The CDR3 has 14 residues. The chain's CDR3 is CASSQLQGSGELFF. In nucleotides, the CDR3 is TGTGCCAGCAGTCAGCTACAGGGATCCGGGGAGCTGTTTTTT.

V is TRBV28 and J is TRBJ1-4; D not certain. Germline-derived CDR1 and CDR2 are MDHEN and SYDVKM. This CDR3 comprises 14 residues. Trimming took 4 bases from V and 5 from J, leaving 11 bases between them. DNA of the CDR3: TGTGCCAGCAGTTCGGGCCCCCTAAATGAAAAACTGTTTTTT. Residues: CASSSGPLNEKLFF.

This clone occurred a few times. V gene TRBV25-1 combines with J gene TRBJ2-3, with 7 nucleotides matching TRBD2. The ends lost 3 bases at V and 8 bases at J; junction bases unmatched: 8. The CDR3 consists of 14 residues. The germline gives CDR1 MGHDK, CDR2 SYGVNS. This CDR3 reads CASSDHRLASTQYF. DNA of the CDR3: TGTGCCAGCAGTGATCACCGACTAGCTAGTACGCAGTATTTT.

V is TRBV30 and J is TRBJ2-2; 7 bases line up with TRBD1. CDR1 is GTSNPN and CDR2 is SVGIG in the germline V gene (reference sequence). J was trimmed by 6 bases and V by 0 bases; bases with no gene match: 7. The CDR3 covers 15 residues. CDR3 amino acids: CAWSVLGQGAGELFF. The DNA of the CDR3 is TGTGCCTGGAGTGTACTCGGGCAGGGGGCCGGGGAGCTGTTTTTT.

The DNA of the CDR3 is TGCAGTGCTCGGACAGCCGAGAGCAATCAGCCCCAGCATTTT. This translates into CSARTAESNQPQHF. This sequence joins TRBV20-1 and TRBJ1-5, with D perhaps matching TRBD1 (6 bases). CDR3 size: 14 residues. Per germline, CDR1 DFQATT and CDR2 SNEGSKA (reference sequence). The V end was cut by 5 bases, the J end by 1 base, with 12 bases between.

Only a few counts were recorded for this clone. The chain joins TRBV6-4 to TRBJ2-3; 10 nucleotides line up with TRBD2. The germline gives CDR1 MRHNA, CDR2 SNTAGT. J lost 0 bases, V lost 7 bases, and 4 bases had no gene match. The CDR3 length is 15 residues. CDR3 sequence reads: CASIQTSGSTDTQYF. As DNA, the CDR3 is TGTGCCAGCATCCAGACTAGCGGGAGCACAGATACGCAGTATTTT.

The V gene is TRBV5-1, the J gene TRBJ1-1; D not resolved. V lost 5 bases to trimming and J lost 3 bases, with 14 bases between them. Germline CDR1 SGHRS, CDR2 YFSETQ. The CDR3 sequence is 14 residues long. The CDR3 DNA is TGCGCCAGCAGTTTGATGGGTATGGACACTGAAGCTTTCTTT. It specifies CASSLMGMDTEAFF. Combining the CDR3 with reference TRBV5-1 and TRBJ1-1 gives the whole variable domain KAGVTQTPRYLIKTRGQQVTLSCSPISGHRSVSWYQQTPGQGLQFLFEYFSETQRNKGNFPGRFSGRQFSNSRSEMNVSTLELGDSALYLCASSLMGMDTEAFFGQGTRLTVV.

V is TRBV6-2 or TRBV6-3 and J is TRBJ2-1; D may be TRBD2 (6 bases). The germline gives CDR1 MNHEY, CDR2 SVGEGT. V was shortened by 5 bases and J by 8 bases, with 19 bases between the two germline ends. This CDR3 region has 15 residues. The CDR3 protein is CASSKPGTLMYEQFF. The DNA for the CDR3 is TGTGCCAGCAGTAAACCCGGGACTCTGATGTATGAGCAGTTCTTC.

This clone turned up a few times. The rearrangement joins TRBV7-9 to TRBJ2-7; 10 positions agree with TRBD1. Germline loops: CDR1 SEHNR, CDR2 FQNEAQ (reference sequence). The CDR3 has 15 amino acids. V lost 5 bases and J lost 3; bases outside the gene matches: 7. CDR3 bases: TGTGCCAGCAGCAAGACCGGGACAGGGGACTACGAGCAGTACTTC. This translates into CASSKTGTGDYEQYF.

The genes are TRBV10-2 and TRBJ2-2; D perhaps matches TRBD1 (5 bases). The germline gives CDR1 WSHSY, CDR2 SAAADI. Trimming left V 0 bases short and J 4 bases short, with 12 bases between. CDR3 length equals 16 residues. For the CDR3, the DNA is TGCGCCAGCAGTGAGTCGTGGAGAAGGGGCACCGGGGAGCTGTTTTTT. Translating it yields CASSESWRRGTGELFF.

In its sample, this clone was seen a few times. The CDR3 protein is CASRGAGYADTQYF. CDR3 nucleotides: TGTGCCAGCAGGGGGGCGGGATACGCCGATACGCAGTATTTT. The chain recombines TRBV6-1 with TRBJ2-3; D is tentatively TRBD1 or TRBD2 (6 bases each). V was clipped by 6 bases and J by 6 bases, with 16 bases between them. This CDR3 region has 14 residues. CDR1 is MNHNS and CDR2 is SASEGT in the germline V gene.

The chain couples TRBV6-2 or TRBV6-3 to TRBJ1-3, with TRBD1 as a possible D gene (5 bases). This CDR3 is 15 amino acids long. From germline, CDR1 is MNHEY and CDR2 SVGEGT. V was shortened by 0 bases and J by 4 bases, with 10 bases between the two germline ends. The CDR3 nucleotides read TGTGCCAGCAGTTACTCGGGGACCAGCGGAAACACCATATATTTT. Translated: CASSYSGTSGNTIYF.

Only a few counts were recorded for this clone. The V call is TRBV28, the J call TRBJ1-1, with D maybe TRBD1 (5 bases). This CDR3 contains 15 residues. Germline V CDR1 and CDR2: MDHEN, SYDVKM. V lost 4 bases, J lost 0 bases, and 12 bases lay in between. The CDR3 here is CASSSPGAMNTEAFF. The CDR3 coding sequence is TGTGCCAGCAGTTCCCCCGGGGCTATGAACACTGAAGCTTTCTTT. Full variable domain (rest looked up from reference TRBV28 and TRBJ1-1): DVKVTQSSRYLVKRTGEKVFLECVQDMDHENMFWYRQDPGLGLRLIYFSYDVKMKEKGDIPEGYSVSREKKERFSLILESASTNQTSMYLCASSSPGAMNTEAFFGQGTRLTVV.

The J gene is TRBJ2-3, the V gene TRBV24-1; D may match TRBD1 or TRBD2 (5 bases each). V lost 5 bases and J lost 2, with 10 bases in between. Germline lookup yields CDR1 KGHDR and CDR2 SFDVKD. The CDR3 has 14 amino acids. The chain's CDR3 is CATSAPGPTDTQYF. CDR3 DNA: TGTGCCACCAGTGCCCCGGGGCCCACAGATACGCAGTATTTT.

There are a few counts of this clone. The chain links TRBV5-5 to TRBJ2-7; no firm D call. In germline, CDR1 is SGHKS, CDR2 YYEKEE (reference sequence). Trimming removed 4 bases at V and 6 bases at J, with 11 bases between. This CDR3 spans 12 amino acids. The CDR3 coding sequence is TGTGCCAGCAGCGAAGTTGTCTTCGAGCAGTACTTC. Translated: CASSEVVFEQYF. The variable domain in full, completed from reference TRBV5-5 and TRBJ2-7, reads DAGVTQSPTHLIKTRGQQVTLRCSPISGHKSVSWYQQVLGQGPQFIFQYYEKEERGRGNFPDRFSARQFPNYSSELNVNALLLGDSALYLCASSEVVFEQYFGPGTRLTVT.